The 14 T cell receptor beta chains given below trace back to one sample, sequenced in a study of cytomegalovirus exposure and HLA in healthy donors. The primer mix had 60 Vbeta and 13 Jbeta primers. Some clones are missing from TCRdb's copy, which holds only in-frame ones; the method was immunoSEQ multiplex PCR. Of around 150,000 clones listed, around 80% were seen once; the top ten hold 6.5% to 7%. Material: PBMCs. These receptors originate from a man aged 40-49 years in good health and CMV-seropositive.

The chain carries TRBV9 and TRBJ2-5; 9 nucleotides line up with TRBD1. This CDR3 is 18 amino acids long. Looked up from germline, CDR1 is SGDLS and CDR2 is YYNGEE. The ends lost 0 bases at V and 4 bases at J; junction bases unmatched: 13. Here the CDR3 DNA reads TGTGCCAGCAGCGTAGGGGATACAGGGGGCGCGACCACAGAGACCCAGTACTTC. Its protein product is CASSVGDTGGATTETQYF.

In this sample, this clone turned up once. The rearrangement links TRBV6-4 to TRBJ2-2, with a possible D match to TRBD2 (5 bases). The CDR3 consists of 14 residues. The V end was cut by 8 bases, the J end by 5 bases, with 15 bases between. Germline assignment: CDR1 MRHNA and CDR2 SNTAGT. The CDR3 here is CASSVNPGTGELFF. The CDR3 DNA reads TGTGCCAGCTCAGTCAACCCGGGGACCGGGGAGCTGTTTTTT.

The chain uses TRBV7-2 and TRBJ2-7, with 7 bases fitting TRBD2. Germline loops: CDR1 SGHTA, CDR2 FQGNSA. The CDR3 has 14 residues. V shed 4 bases and J 2 bases; nucleotides not matched to a gene: 5. For the CDR3, the DNA is TGTGCCAGCAGCTCCGAAGCGGGAACCTACGAGCAGTACTTC. This codes for CASSSEAGTYEQYF.

The V gene is TRBV6-5, the J gene TRBJ1-2; the D is unclear. Looked up from germline, CDR1 is MNHEY and CDR2 is SVGAGI. CDR3 size: 15 residues. The V gene lost 9 bases and the J gene lost 5 bases, with 22 bases spanning the gap. The CDR3 loop is CASTQDIGPSYGYTF. The DNA of the CDR3 is TGTGCCAGTACCCAGGATATTGGGCCTTCTTATGGCTACACCTTC.

The chain is built from TRBV19 and TRBJ1-5; a possible D gene is TRBD1 (5 bases). CDR3 size: 16 residues. The V gene's germline CDR1 is LNHDA and CDR2 SQIVND (reference sequence). The V end lost 5 bases, the J end lost 3 bases, and 17 bases lay between the germline ends. The CDR3 spells CASSPGGLLFNQPQHF. The CDR3 nucleotides read TGTGCCAGTAGTCCGGGGGGACTCCTTTTCAATCAGCCCCAGCATTTT.

The rearrangement links TRBV19 to TRBJ2-6; 10 bases map to TRBD2. The CDR3 contains 16 residues. Trimming removed 6 bases from V and 0 bases from J; junction bases left unmatched: 2. From germline, CDR1 is LNHDA and CDR2 SQIVND (reference sequence). CDR3 DNA sequence: TGTGCCAGTAGCGGACTAGCGGTCTCTGGGGCCAACGTCCTGACTTTC. This translates into CASSGLAVSGANVLTF. Full variable domain (missing parts from reference TRBV19 and TRBJ2-6): DGGITQSPKYLFRKEGQNVTLSCEQNLNHDAMYWYRQDPGQGLRLIYYSQIVNDFQKGDIAEGYSVSREKKESFPLTVTSAQKNPTAFYLCASSGLAVSGANVLTFGAGSRLTVL.

The rearrangement joins TRBV7-9 to TRBJ2-7, with D maybe TRBD1 (6 bases). This CDR3 comprises 12 residues. CDR1 and CDR2 (germline): SEHNR, FQNEAQ (reference sequence). As DNA, the CDR3 is TGTTCCTGGGGACATAATGTAGATGAGCAGTACTTC. The encoded protein is CSWGHNVDEQYF.

The chain carries TRBV10-3 and TRBJ2-1; weak D call: TRBD2 (5 bases). Between the trimmed V and J ends, which lost 4 bases and 0 bases, there was a span of 16 bases. Germline CDR1 and CDR2: ENHRY and SYGVKD. The CDR3 is 17 residues long. This CDR3 is CAISGTYSGSSYNEQFF. Here the CDR3 DNA reads TGTGCCATCAGTGGCACCTATTCGGGGAGCTCCTACAATGAGCAGTTCTTC.

This clone has only one observation. The chain uses TRBV5-1 and TRBJ2-3, with D possibly TRBD1 on 5 matching bases. The CDR3 covers 13 residues. Germline V gene data show CDR1 as SGHRS and CDR2 as YFSETQ. V was shortened by 4 bases and J by 0 bases, with 6 bases between the two germline ends. CDR3 nucleotides: TGCGCCAGCAGCGCAGGGAGCACAGATACGCAGTATTTT. Protein sequence: CASSAGSTDTQYF.

The chain is built from TRBV6-5 and TRBJ2-7; tentative D call: TRBD2 (6 bases). Between the trimmed V and J ends, which lost 4 bases and 2 bases, there was a span of 15 bases. Looked up from germline, CDR1 is MNHEY and CDR2 is SVGAGI. The CDR3 runs to 15 residues. The CDR3 nucleotides are TGTGCCAGCAGTTCCTTCGGGGGTCCCACCTACGAGCAGTACTTC. This encodes CASSSFGGPTYEQYF.

Details on this clone: The identical CDR3 is also encoded by other nucleotide sequences in the sample. This chain uses TRBV7-8 with TRBJ2-7; D is unresolved. CDR3 length equals 12 residues. V gave up 3 bases and J gave up 4 bases, with 7 bases separating them. Germline CDR1 is SGHVS and CDR2 is FQNEAQ. This chain's CDR3 is CASSFSGYEQYF. CDR3 DNA sequence: TGTGCCAGCAGCTTCTCCGGGTACGAGCAGTACTTC.

The chain uses TRBV10-3 and TRBJ2-1; TRBD1 aligns across 7 bases. Germline lookup yields CDR1 ENHRY and CDR2 SYGVKD. The CDR3 contains 18 residues. Trimming took 0 bases from V and 4 from J; bases not matched to a gene: 12. The CDR3, as DNA: TGTGCCATCAGTGAGTCGTCCCGGGCTTGGGACAGTTACAATGAGCAGTTCTTC. Translating it yields CAISESSRAWDSYNEQFF.

V usage is TRBV11-1 and J usage is TRBJ1-2, with 7 bases fitting TRBD1. V was clipped by 4 bases and J by 0 bases; unmatched bases: 5. Germline CDR1 and CDR2: SGHAT and FQDESV (reference sequence). CDR3 size: 15 residues. The CDR3 DNA sequence: TGTGCCAGCAGCTCGACAGGGATAGCTAACTATGGCTACACCTTC. This translates into CASSSTGIANYGYTF.

This clone was found once. The chain employs TRBV6-5 and TRBJ1-4; 10 nucleotides align to TRBD1. Germline V gene lookup returns CDR1 MNHEY and CDR2 SVGAGI. This CDR3 contains 13 residues. The J segment lost 7 bases and the V segment lost 6 bases, leaving 2 bases of the junction unmatched. This chain's CDR3 is CASRRQGAEKLFF. DNA of the CDR3: TGTGCCAGCAGACGACAGGGGGCTGAAAAACTGTTTTTT.